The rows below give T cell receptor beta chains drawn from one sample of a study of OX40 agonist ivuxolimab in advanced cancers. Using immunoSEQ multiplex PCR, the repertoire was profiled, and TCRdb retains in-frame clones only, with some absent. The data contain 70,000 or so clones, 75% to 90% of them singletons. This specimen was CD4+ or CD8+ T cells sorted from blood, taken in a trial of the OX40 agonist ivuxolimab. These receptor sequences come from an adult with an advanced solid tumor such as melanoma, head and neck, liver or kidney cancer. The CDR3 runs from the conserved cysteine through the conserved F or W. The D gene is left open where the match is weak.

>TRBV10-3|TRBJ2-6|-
CATGQTIALSGANVLTF
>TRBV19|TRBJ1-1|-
CASLNPEQGLPDTEAFF
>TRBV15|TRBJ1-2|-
CATSSGTVYGYTF
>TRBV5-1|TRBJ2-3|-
CASSLDTKDTQYF
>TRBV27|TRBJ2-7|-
CASSLGGRLSYEQYF
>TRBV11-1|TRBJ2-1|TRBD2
CASSTTSGSHNEQFF
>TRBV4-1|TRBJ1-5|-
CASSQTPQQVTQPQHF
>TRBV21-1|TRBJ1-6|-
CASSTRQGNSPLHF
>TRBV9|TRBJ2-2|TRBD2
CASSPPRASGRAGELFF
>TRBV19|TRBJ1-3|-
CASSTFDSSGNTIYF
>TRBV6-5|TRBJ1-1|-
CASRYRAGWENTEAFF
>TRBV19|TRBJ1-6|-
CASSITGGDSPLHF
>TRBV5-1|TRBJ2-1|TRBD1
CASSSGTAQRNEQFF
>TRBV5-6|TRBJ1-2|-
CASSFDWMGSSGYTF
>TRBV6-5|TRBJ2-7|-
CASSYNSGSYYEQYF
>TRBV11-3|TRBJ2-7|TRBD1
CASSPGTGLPYEQYF
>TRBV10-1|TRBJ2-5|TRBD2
CASSGGTSGKETQYF
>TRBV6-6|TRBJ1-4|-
CASSLGQTLNEKLFF
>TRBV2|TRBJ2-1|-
CASSKTGVEYYYNEQFF
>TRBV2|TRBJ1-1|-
CASSRQAPAEAFF
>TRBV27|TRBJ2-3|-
CASSLDLSTDTQYF
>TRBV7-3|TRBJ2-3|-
CASSLAQVRGPDTQYF
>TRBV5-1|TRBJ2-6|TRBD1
CASSSGQGSGANVLTF
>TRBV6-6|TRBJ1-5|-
CASSKDDSGSQPQHF
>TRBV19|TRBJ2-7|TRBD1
CASSGPGQHYEQYF
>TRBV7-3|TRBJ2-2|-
CASSSGVGGELFF
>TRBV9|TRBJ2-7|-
CASSEPRGYNEQYF
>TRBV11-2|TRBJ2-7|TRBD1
CASSLGQTLYEQYF
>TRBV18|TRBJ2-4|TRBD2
CASSPFGGGGKNIQYF
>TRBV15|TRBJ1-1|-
CATSIGVLGTEAFF
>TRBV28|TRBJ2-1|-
CASRPTGEDEQFF
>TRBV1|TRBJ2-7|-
CTSSSRLLAGVPLTSSYEQYF
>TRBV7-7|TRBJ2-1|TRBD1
CASSLGQPGYNEQFF